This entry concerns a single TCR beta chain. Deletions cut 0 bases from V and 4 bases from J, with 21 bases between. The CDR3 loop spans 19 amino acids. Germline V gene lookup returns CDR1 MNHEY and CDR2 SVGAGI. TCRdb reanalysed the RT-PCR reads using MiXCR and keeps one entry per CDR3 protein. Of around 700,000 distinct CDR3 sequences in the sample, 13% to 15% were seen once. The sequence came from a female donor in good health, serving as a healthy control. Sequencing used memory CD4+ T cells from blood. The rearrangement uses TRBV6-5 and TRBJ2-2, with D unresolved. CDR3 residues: CASSYSAMKSGRSTGELFF. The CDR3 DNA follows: TGTGCCAGCAGTTACTCGGCCATGAAAAGTGGGCGTAGCACCGGGGAGCTGTTTTTT.